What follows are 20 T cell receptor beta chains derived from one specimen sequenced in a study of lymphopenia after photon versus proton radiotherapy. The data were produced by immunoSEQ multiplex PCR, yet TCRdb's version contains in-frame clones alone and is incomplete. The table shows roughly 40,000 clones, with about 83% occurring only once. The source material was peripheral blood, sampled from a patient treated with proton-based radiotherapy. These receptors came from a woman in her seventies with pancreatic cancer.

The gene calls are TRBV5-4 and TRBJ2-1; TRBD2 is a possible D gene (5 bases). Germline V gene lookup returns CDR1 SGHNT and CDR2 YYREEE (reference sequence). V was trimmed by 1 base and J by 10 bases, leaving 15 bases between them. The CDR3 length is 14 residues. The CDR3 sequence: CASSLLDSSLEQFF. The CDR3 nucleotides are TGTGCCAGCAGCTTGCTGGACTCCTCTTTGGAGCAGTTCTTC. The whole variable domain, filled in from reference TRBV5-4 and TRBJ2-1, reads ETGVTQSPTHLIKTRGQQVTLRCSSQSGHNTVSWYQQALGQGPQFIFQYYREEENGRGNFPPRFSGLQFPNYSSELNVNALELDDSALYLCASSLLDSSLEQFFGPGTRLTVL.

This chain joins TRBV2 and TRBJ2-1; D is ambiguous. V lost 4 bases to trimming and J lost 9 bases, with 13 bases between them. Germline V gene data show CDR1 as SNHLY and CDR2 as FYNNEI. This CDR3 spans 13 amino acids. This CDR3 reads CASSVGQPGEQFF. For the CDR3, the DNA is TGTGCCAGCAGTGTGGGTCAGCCTGGTGAGCAGTTCTTC.

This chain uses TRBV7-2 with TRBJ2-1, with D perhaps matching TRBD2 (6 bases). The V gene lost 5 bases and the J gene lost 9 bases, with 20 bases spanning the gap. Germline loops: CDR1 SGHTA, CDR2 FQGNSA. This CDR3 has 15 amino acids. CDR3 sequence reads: CASSPLGGGWVEQFF. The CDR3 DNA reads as TGTGCCAGCAGCCCCCTTGGGGGAGGCTGGGTTGAGCAGTTCTTC.

The CDR3: CASNERETSYEQYF. CDR3 bases: TGTGCCAGCAATGAGCGGGAGACGAGCTACGAGCAGTACTTC. V usage is TRBV7-8 and J usage is TRBJ2-7; TRBD2 matches at 8 bases. Germline V lookup: CDR1 SGHVS, CDR2 FQNEAQ. J lost 3 bases, V lost 7 bases, and 8 bases had no gene match. This CDR3 contains 14 residues.

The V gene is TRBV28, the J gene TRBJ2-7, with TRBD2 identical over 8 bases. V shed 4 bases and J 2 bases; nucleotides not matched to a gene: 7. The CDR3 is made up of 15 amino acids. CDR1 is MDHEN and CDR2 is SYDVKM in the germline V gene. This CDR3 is CASSSPQAGAYEQYF. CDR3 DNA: TGTGCCAGCAGTTCCCCCCAAGCGGGAGCCTACGAGCAGTACTTC.

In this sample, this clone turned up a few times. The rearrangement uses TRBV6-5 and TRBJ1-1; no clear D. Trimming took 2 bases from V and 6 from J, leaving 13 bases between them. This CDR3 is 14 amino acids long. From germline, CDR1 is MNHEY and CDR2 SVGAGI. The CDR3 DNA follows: TGTGCCAGCAGTTACAGAGGGAGACGCCCTGAAGCTTTCTTT. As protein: CASSYRGRRPEAFF.

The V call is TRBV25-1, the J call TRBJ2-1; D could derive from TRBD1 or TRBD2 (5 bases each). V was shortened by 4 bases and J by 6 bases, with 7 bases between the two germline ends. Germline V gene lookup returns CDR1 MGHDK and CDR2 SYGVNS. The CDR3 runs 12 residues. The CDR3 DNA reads TGTGCCAGCAGTGGGGACCCCAATGAGCAGTTCTTC. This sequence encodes CASSGDPNEQFF.

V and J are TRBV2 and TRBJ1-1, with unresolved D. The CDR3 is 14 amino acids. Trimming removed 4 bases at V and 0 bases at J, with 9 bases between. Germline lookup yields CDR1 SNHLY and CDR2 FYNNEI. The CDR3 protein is CASSVGLMNTEAFF. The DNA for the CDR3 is TGTGCCAGCAGTGTAGGGCTCATGAACACTGAAGCTTTCTTT.

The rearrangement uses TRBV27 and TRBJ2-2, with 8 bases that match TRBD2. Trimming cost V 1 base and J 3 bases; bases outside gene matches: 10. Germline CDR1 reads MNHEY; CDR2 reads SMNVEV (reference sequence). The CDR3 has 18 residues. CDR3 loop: CASSLYPGGSQYTGELFF. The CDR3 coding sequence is TGTGCCAGCAGTTTATATCCGGGAGGGAGTCAGTACACCGGGGAGCTGTTTTTT.

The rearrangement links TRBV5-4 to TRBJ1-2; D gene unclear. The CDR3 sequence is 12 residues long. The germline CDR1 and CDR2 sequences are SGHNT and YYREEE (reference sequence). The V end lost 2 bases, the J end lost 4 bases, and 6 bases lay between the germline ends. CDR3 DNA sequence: TGTGCCAGCAGCTTTAACACCTATGGCTACACCTTC. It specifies CASSFNTYGYTF.

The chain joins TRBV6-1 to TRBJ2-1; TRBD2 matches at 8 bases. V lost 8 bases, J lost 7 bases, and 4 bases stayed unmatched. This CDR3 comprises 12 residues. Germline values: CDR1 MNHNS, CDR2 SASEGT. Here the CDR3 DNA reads TGTGCCAGCCAGCGGGAGCGTAATGAGCAGTTCTTC. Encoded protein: CASQRERNEQFF.

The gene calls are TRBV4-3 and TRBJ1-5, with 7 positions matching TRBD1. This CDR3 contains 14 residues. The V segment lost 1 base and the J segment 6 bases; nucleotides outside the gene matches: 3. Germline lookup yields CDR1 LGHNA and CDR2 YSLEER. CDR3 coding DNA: TGCGCCAGCAGCCAAGGGGACAGAGGTCAGCCCCAGCATTTT. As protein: CASSQGDRGQPQHF.

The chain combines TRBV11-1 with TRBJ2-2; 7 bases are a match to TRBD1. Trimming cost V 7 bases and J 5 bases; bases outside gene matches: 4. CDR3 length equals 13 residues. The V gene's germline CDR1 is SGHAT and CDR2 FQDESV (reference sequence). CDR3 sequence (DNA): TGTGCCAGCACGAGGGGGCGGACCGGGGAGCTGTTTTTT. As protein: CASTRGRTGELFF.

CDR3 DNA: TGTGCCAGCAGCACCCGACTAGCGGGAGACCAAGAGACCCAGTACTTC. Its protein product is CASSTRLAGDQETQYF. The V call is TRBV7-9, the J call TRBJ2-5; TRBD2 matches at 12 bases. Per the germline V gene, CDR1 is SEHNR and CDR2 is FQNEAQ (reference sequence). V lost 5 bases and J lost 0; bases outside the gene matches: 4. The CDR3 has 16 amino acids. Variable domain in full (rest from reference TRBV7-9 and TRBJ2-5): DTGVSQNPRHKITKRGQNVTFRCDPISEHNRLYWYRQTLGQGPEFLTYFQNEAQLEKSRLLSDRFSAERPKGSFSTLEIQRTEQGDSAMYLCASSTRLAGDQETQYFGPGTRLLVL.

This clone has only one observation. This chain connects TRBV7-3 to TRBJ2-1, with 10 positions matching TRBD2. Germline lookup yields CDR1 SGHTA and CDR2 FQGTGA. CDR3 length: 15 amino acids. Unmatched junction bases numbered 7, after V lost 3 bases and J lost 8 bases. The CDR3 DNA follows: TGTGCCAGCAGCTTGGTAGCGGGAGGAATGGATGAGCAGTTCTTC. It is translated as CASSLVAGGMDEQFF.

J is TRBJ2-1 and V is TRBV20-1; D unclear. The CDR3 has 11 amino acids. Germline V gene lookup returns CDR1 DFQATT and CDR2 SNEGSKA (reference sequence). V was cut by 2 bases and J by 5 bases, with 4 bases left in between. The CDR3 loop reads CSARFDNEQFF. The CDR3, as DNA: TGCAGTGCTAGATTCGACAATGAGCAGTTCTTC.

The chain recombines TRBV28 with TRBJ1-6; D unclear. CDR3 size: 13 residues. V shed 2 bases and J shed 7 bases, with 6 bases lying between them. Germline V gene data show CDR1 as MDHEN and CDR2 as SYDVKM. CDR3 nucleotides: TGTGCCAGCAGTTTAAGGTTGAATTCACCCCTCCACTTT. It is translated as CASSLRLNSPLHF.

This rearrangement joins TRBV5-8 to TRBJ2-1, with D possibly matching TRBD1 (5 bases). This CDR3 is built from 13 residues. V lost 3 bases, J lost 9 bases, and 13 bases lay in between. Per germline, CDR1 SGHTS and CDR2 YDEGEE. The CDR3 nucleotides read TGTGCCAGCAGCTCGCGCGACAGAGCTGAGCAGTTCTTC. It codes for CASSSRDRAEQFF.

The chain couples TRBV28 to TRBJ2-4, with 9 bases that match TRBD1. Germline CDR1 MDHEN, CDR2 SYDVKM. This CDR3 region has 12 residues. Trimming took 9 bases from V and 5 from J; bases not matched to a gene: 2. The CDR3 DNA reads TGTGCCAGTCGGACAGGGGAAAACATTCAGTACTTC. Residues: CASRTGENIQYF.

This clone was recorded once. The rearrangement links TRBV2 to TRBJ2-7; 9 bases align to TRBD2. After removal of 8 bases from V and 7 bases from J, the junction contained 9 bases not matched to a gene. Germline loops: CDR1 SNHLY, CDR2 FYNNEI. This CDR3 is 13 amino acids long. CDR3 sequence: CASSASGTGEQYF. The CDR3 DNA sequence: TGTGCCAGCTCTGCTAGCGGGACGGGAGAGCAGTACTTC.